Listed here is a single T cell receptor beta chain. This clonotype came up a few times. The antigen this receptor binds is unknown. Base qualities were left out, and no much larger clone turns up one base away. Donors were around 37 systemically healthy Caucasian individuals from Russia aged 6 to 90 years. Each donor gave 8.5 to 10 milliliters of peripheral blood, collected into EDTA-treated Vacutainer tubes. Ficoll-Paque density-gradient centrifugation was used to isolate PBMCs, with at least 6 million per sample. Trizol reagent was used to extract total RNA from the PBMCs, yielding at least 5 micrograms per sample. The percentages of naive CD45RAhigh/CD27high T cells were determined by flow cytometry on a PBMC aliquot from every donor. The junction carries 19 bases between V and J, which are trimmed by 7 bases and 8 bases respectively. The germline V gene specifies SGDLS as CDR1 and YYNGEE as CDR2. Measured from the cysteine to the phenylalanine, the CDR3 is 14 residues long. Only CDR3 DNA remains: 42 bases, in frame from the first base.

To prepare the library, 5' RACE was applied. Sequencing relied on an Illumina HiSeq 2500. A second PCR of roughly 6 to 11 cycles was performed with a sample-barcoded 5' primer and a J-beta primer mix. A template-switch 5' adaptor carrying 12 random nucleotides introduced a unique molecular identifier onto each TCR beta cDNA molecule. Each sample yielded at least 2.5 million CDR3-containing paired-end reads. All of the RNA was converted into first-strand cDNA using the Mint cDNA synthesis kit, with a TRBC-specific oligonucleotide serving as the primer. Following uracil-DNA glycosylase treatment, a first 18-cycle PCR with universal primers M1SS and BC2_uni_R was performed on all cDNA. The source study handled its data this way. Each sample was normalized by randomly selecting 1 million high-quality reads, each carrying a distinct molecular identifier. Reads with shared molecular identifiers were discarded instead of being binned into consensus sequences. MiTCR, run with a Q25 quality threshold and the strictest error-elimination algorithm, handled CDR3 identification, clonotype clustering and error correction. A nonparametric unseen species model using Euler transformation provided a lower-bound estimate of total TCR beta diversity. The public reads were quality trimmed at Q25 with fastp and then assembled into clones with MiXCR by TCRdb, keeping productive beta chains. Entries are consolidated by CDR3 protein sequence, retaining the most common genes and DNA. The V and J calls shown here were made by TCRdb, not taken from the authors' results. Recorded for this sample are roughly 730,000 distinct CDR3 sequences; about 56% of them occurred a single time. The ten biggest clones cover about a quarter of the sample.

The data were obtained in a study of blood T cells in healthy people across ages (dated by TCRdb to between 2014 and 2017). With regard to the full study: In model experiments, template switching captured about one uniquely barcoded TCR beta cDNA molecule for every two T cells. Donors of different ages were randomly distributed across sequencing lanes to avoid experimental bias. Two additional independent replicas of 1 million unique cDNA reads from the same blood draw were analyzed for two donors (one aged 18 to 30 and one aged 80 or older). To track age-related changes in TCR beta repertoire diversity, the study relied on deep sequencing normalized with unique cDNA molecular identifiers. Donors were grouped into four age groups: young (average roughly 17 years), middle-aged (39), aged (roughly 62) and long-lived (around 80).

What the work shows at the level of the full study, not this receptor alone: The long-lived group showed more naive CD4+ T cells, fewer expanded clones and increased TCR diversity than the aged group, suggesting age selection. As age increased, observed TCR beta diversity per million T cells dropped in a roughly linear way, and a significant reduction was already evident by age 40. Conclusive comparison of naive and antigen-experienced compartments was prevented by the profiling of bulk unsorted PBMCs. Estimates of total diversity based on one million sequenced T cells were regarded as lower bounds and as underestimates. There was a strong correlation between observed TCR beta diversity and the percentage of naive T cells measured by flow cytometry. The CMV infection status of donors was not known, potentially confounding age-related changes in expanded clonotypes.

The sample comprised blood. The receptor's source is a man aged 35 to 55 in good health. The V and J segments used are TRBV9 and TRBJ2-1, with the D assignment possibly TRBD1 or TRBD2, given 6 matching bases for each. The CDR3 is CASAGGWVGDEQFF. The bases are TGTGCCAGCGCCGGGGGCTGGGTGGGTGATGAGCAGTTCTTC.